Listed below are T cell receptor beta chains from one sample, sequenced in a study of T-cell memory formation after mild COVID-19. TCRdb passed the 5' RACE reads through MiXCR, listing each CDR3 protein once. Of approximately 250,000 distinct CDR3 sequences listed, roughly 14% are singletons. Sequenced input: PBMCs or a T cell subset sorted from them (not recorded which). These receptors all stem from an adult woman who had mild COVID-19 (a few samples of this study predate the infection). Cell type and time point are not known. Each CDR3 is given with its conserved first and last residue. The D gene is left open where the match is weak. Size tells how often a clone was seen (once, few, many) or the class of an expanded clone, and some rows leave it out.

j_gene: TRBJ2-7
d_gene: NA
v_gene: TRBV2
abundance: NA
CDR3aa: CASEPPWGRTINYEQYF
CDR3nt: TGTGCCAGCGAACCCCCTTGGGGACGGACGATAAACTACGAGCAGTACTTC

j_gene: TRBJ2-1
d_gene: NA
v_gene: TRBV12-3/TRBV12-4
abundance: NA
CDR3aa: CASSNGQNNEQFF
CDR3nt: TGTGCCAGCAGCAACGGACAGAACAATGAGCAGTTCTTC

j_gene: TRBJ2-1
d_gene: NA
v_gene: TRBV14
abundance: NA
CDR3aa: CASSRYLSGEYYNEQFF
CDR3nt: TGTGCCAGCAGCCGCTACCTCTCAGGGGAGTATTACAATGAGCAGTTCTTC

j_gene: TRBJ1-5
d_gene: NA
v_gene: TRBV5-1
abundance: few
CDR3aa: CASSSGTVPNQPQHF
CDR3nt: TGCGCCAGCAGCTCAGGGACCGTACCCAATCAGCCCCAGCATTTT

j_gene: TRBJ2-7
d_gene: TRBD1
v_gene: TRBV28
abundance: NA
CDR3aa: CAIRGTGGTYEQYF
CDR3nt: TGTGCCATCCGAGGGACAGGGGGTACCTACGAGCAGTACTTC

j_gene: TRBJ2-2
d_gene: NA
v_gene: TRBV12-3/TRBV12-4
abundance: few
CDR3aa: CASSSHGELFF
CDR3nt: TGTGCCAGCAGTTCGCACGGGGAGCTGTTTTTT

j_gene: TRBJ1-2
d_gene: TRBD1
v_gene: TRBV5-6
abundance: NA
CDR3aa: CASSTTGAYYGYTF
CDR3nt: TGTGCCAGCAGTACAACAGGGGCCTACTATGGCTACACCTTC

j_gene: TRBJ2-3
d_gene: TRBD2
v_gene: TRBV20-1
abundance: few
CDR3aa: CSVHSGGADTQYF
CDR3nt: TGCAGTGTTCATAGCGGGGGTGCAGATACGCAGTATTTT

j_gene: TRBJ2-5
d_gene: NA
v_gene: TRBV18
abundance: many
CDR3aa: CASSSPGLTQYF
CDR3nt: TGTGCCAGCTCGTCGCCGGGGCTGACCCAGTACTTC

j_gene: TRBJ2-7
d_gene: NA
v_gene: TRBV3-1
abundance: many
CDR3aa: CASTQTGRSSYEQYF
CDR3nt: TGTGCCAGCACCCAAACTGGGAGGAGCTCCTACGAGCAGTACTTC

j_gene: TRBJ1-1
d_gene: NA
v_gene: TRBV24-1
abundance: NA
CDR3aa: CATSGGPMNTEAFF
CDR3nt: TGTGCCACCAGTGGGGGACCGATGAACACTGAAGCTTTCTTT

j_gene: TRBJ1-5
d_gene: NA
v_gene: TRBV7-8
abundance: many
CDR3aa: CASSLRPGQGQPQHF
CDR3nt: TGTGCCAGCAGCCTGCGGCCCGGGCAGGGTCAGCCCCAGCATTTT

j_gene: TRBJ2-2
d_gene: TRBD1
v_gene: TRBV7-3
abundance: many
CDR3aa: CASSPTGAGTGELFF
CDR3nt: TGTGCCAGCAGCCCCACAGGGGCTGGCACCGGGGAGCTGTTTTTT

j_gene: TRBJ2-7
d_gene: NA
v_gene: TRBV14
abundance: NA
CDR3aa: CASSQDFRGEQYF
CDR3nt: TGTGCCAGCAGCCAAGATTTTAGGGGCGAGCAGTACTTC

j_gene: TRBJ2-7
d_gene: NA
v_gene: TRBV7-9
abundance: many
CDR3aa: CASRPVGGHGYEQYF
CDR3nt: TGTGCCAGCAGGCCAGTAGGGGGACACGGCTACGAGCAGTACTTC

j_gene: TRBJ1-1
d_gene: NA
v_gene: TRBV5-6
abundance: NA
CDR3aa: CASSLGTARAFF
CDR3nt: TGTGCCAGCAGCTTGGGTACAGCTCGAGCTTTCTTT

j_gene: TRBJ1-6
d_gene: TRBD1
v_gene: TRBV20-1
abundance: NA
CDR3aa: CSARFGTAYNSPLHF
CDR3nt: TGCAGTGCCCGTTTCGGGACAGCCTATAATTCACCCCTCCACTTT

j_gene: TRBJ2-7
d_gene: NA
v_gene: TRBV7-6
abundance: NA
CDR3aa: CASSLDSSGTYEQYF
CDR3nt: TGTGCCAGCAGCTTAGACTCAAGCGGGACATACGAGCAGTACTTC

j_gene: TRBJ2-5
d_gene: TRBD1
v_gene: TRBV20-1
abundance: few
CDR3aa: CSALRGTAEETQYF
CDR3nt: TGCAGTGCGCTAAGAGGGACAGCCGAAGAGACCCAGTACTTC

j_gene: TRBJ2-2
d_gene: NA
v_gene: TRBV7-2
abundance: NA
CDR3aa: CATPRNTGELFF
CDR3nt: TGTGCCACCCCCCGGAACACCGGGGAGCTGTTTTTT

j_gene: TRBJ2-1
d_gene: NA
v_gene: TRBV5-5
abundance: many
CDR3aa: CASSFLSRLSQDEQFF
CDR3nt: TGTGCCAGCAGCTTTCTCAGTCGCCTATCACAGGATGAGCAGTTCTTC

j_gene: TRBJ2-7
d_gene: TRBD2
v_gene: TRBV29-1
abundance: once
CDR3aa: CSVSVVWGRGSREQYF
CDR3nt: TGCAGCGTTTCGGTCGTCTGGGGGAGGGGATCTCGGGAGCAGTACTTC

j_gene: TRBJ2-7
d_gene: NA
v_gene: TRBV12-3/TRBV12-4
abundance: few
CDR3aa: CASSTIGAIYEQYF
CDR3nt: TGTGCCAGCAGCACTATCGGGGCGATCTACGAGCAGTACTTC

j_gene: TRBJ2-2
d_gene: NA
v_gene: TRBV2
abundance: few
CDR3aa: CASSEENRGELFF
CDR3nt: TGTGCCAGCAGTGAAGAGAACCGCGGGGAGCTGTTTTTT

j_gene: TRBJ2-4
d_gene: TRBD2
v_gene: TRBV27
abundance: few
CDR3aa: CASSPGTSGKVKNIQYF
CDR3nt: TGTGCCAGCAGTCCTGGGACTAGCGGGAAGGTCAAAAACATTCAGTACTTC

j_gene: TRBJ1-1
d_gene: NA
v_gene: TRBV24-1
abundance: few
CDR3aa: CATSDSKTGFEAFF
CDR3nt: TGTGCCACCAGTGACTCCAAAACAGGGTTTGAAGCTTTCTTT

j_gene: TRBJ1-2
d_gene: NA
v_gene: TRBV15
abundance: few
CDR3aa: CATSRDNSGYGYTF
CDR3nt: TGTGCCACCAGCAGAGATAACAGCGGGTATGGCTACACCTTC

j_gene: TRBJ2-3
d_gene: TRBD1
v_gene: TRBV7-2
abundance: many
CDR3aa: CASSPGTGGDTQYF
CDR3nt: TGTGCCAGCAGCCCCGGGACAGGGGGAGATACGCAGTATTTT

j_gene: TRBJ2-1
d_gene: NA
v_gene: TRBV4-2
abundance: few
CDR3aa: CASSQAQGMSSYNEQFF
CDR3nt: TGTGCCAGCAGCCAGGCACAGGGCATGAGCTCCTACAATGAGCAGTTCTTC